A single sample is the source of the 23 T cell receptor beta chains below, sequenced in a study of long-term antiretroviral therapy in people with HIV. The libraries were made with immunoSEQ v3.0 at survey level. Sequenced by immunoSEQ multiplex PCR; TCRdb stores in-frame clones only, minus some. Here the sample spans some 40,000 clones, approximately 79% being singletons. Sequenced material: unsorted PBMCs, taken 1.5 years after starting antiretroviral therapy. The source of these receptors is a man aged 18 to 29 with HIV.

V gene TRBV27 combines with J gene TRBJ1-2; D is possibly TRBD1 (5 bases). Looked up from germline, CDR1 is MNHEY and CDR2 is SMNVEV (reference sequence). V was pared by 5 bases and J by 8 bases, with 15 bases between. CDR3 length: 13 residues. CDR3 sequence: CASSSTGRGGYTF. CDR3 DNA: TGTGCCAGCAGTAGTACCGGGAGGGGCGGCTACACCTTC.

The count of this clone is one. The chain couples TRBV10-3 to TRBJ1-2, with D uncertain. The germline gives CDR1 ENHRY, CDR2 SYGVKD. Trimming removed 6 bases at V and 8 bases at J, with 13 bases between. This CDR3 is 12 amino acids long. CDR3 in amino acids: CAISHPGGGYTF. CDR3 sequence (DNA): TGTGCCATCAGCCACCCAGGTGGCGGCTACACCTTC.

This chain uses TRBV15 with TRBJ2-1; 12 bases are a match to TRBD2. This CDR3 spans 16 amino acids. The V segment lost 5 bases and the J segment 6 bases; nucleotides outside the gene matches: 8. Germline-derived CDR1 and CDR2 are LNHNV and YYDKDF (reference sequence). CDR3 DNA sequence: TGTGCCACCAGCGGGATCCCTAGCGGGAGGGCCAATGAGCAGTTCTTC. Its translation is CATSGIPSGRANEQFF.

The genes are TRBV30 and TRBJ1-1, with 8 bases matching TRBD1. The CDR3 length is 11 residues. CDR1 and CDR2 from the germline V gene are GTSNPN and SVGIG (reference sequence). The ends lost 3 bases at V and 10 bases at J; junction bases unmatched: 4. The CDR3 loop is CAWRTGVLAFF. For the CDR3, the DNA is TGTGCCTGGAGGACAGGGGTTCTAGCTTTCTTT. The variable domain in full, with the rest retrieved from reference TRBV30 and TRBJ1-1, is SQTIHQWPATLVQPVGSPLSLECTVEGTSNPNLYWYRQAAGRGLQLLFYSVGIGQISSEVPQNLSASRPQDRQFILSSKKLLLSDSGFYLCAWRTGVLAFFGQGTRLTVV.

This clone was observed a single time. V usage is TRBV6-1 and J usage is TRBJ2-3; D is ambiguous. V was cut by 0 bases and J by 3 bases, with 13 bases left in between. Per the germline V gene, CDR1 is MNHNS and CDR2 is SASEGT. The CDR3 has 16 amino acids. CDR3 residues: CASSEAGRPNTDTQYF. CDR3 nucleotides: TGTGCCAGCAGTGAAGCTGGCAGGCCAAATACAGATACGCAGTATTTT.

This chain uses TRBV5-6 with TRBJ1-5, with 7 nucleotides matching TRBD1. Germline CDR1 reads SGHDT; CDR2 reads YYEEEE. This CDR3 region has 14 residues. With V trimmed by 0 bases and J by 10 bases, 7 bases remained unmatched. This CDR3 is CASSLASGGGPQHF. CDR3 in DNA: TGTGCCAGCAGCTTGGCTTCAGGGGGAGGACCCCAGCATTTT. Full variable domain (outside the CDR3, taken from reference TRBV5-6 and TRBJ1-5): DAGVTQSPTHLIKTRGQQVTLRCSPKSGHDTVSWYQQALGQGPQFIFQYYEEEERQRGNFPDRFSGHQFPNYSSELNVNALLLGDSALYLCASSLASGGGPQHFGDGTRLSIL.

The gene calls are TRBV28 and TRBJ2-3, with D hard to call. Looked up from germline, CDR1 is MDHEN and CDR2 is SYDVKM. The ends were cut back, 3 bases at V and 0 bases at J, with 10 bases in the middle. The CDR3 loop spans 15 amino acids. The CDR3 DNA reads as TGTGCCAGCAGTTTGGGTGGGATGAGCACAGATACGCAGTATTTT. Translated, it gives CASSLGGMSTDTQYF.

The V and J genes are TRBV9 and TRBJ1-1; D gene unclear. Germline CDR1 and CDR2: SGDLS and YYNGEE. Trimming shortened V by 2 bases and J by 8 bases, and 13 bases separated the two germline ends. The CDR3 covers 13 residues. DNA of the CDR3: TGTGCCAGCAGCGTTATCGGGTCGCCGGAAGCTTTCTTT. Its translation: CASSVIGSPEAFF.

This chain joins TRBV13 and TRBJ2-7; 12 positions agree with TRBD2. V shed 4 bases and J 4 bases; nucleotides not matched to a gene: 8. CDR3 length: 16 residues. Germline loops: CDR1 PRHDT, CDR2 FYEKMQ (reference sequence). DNA for the CDR3: TGTGCCAGCAGCTCTTACCCTGGACTAGCGGGGTACGAGCAGTACTTC. It codes for CASSSYPGLAGYEQYF.

The chain combines TRBV28 with TRBJ1-2; 7 nucleotides line up with TRBD1. The CDR3 is made up of 13 amino acids. V shed 3 bases and J 4 bases; nucleotides not matched to a gene: 2. CDR1 and CDR2 (germline): MDHEN, SYDVKM. The CDR3 loop reads CASSFGQAYGYTF. For the CDR3, the DNA is TGTGCCAGCAGTTTCGGACAGGCCTATGGCTACACCTTC.

This clone was picked up one time. This chain links TRBV5-1 with TRBJ2-2; 10 positions match TRBD1. The CDR3 is 15 amino acids. The trim removed 0 bases at V and 6 bases at J, leaving 2 bases unmatched. Germline CDR1 and CDR2: SGHRS and YFSETQ. CDR3 residues: CASSLGQGASGELFF. CDR3 in DNA: TGCGCCAGCAGCTTGGGACAGGGGGCCTCCGGGGAGCTGTTTTTT.

The chain employs TRBV10-3 and TRBJ2-3; 15 nucleotides line up with TRBD2. After removal of 6 bases from V and 0 bases from J, the junction contained 4 bases not matched to a gene. Germline CDR1 and CDR2: ENHRY and SYGVKD. The CDR3 contains 17 residues. The CDR3, as DNA: TGTGCCATCAGAGACGGGACTAGCGGGAGGAGCACAGATACGCAGTATTTT. This encodes CAIRDGTSGRSTDTQYF.

V is TRBV6-6 and J is TRBJ1-1; D gene unclear. Trimming left V 6 bases short and J 1 base short, with 9 bases between. From germline, CDR1 is MNHNY and CDR2 SVGAGI (reference sequence). This CDR3 region has 13 residues. CDR3 protein: CASSATKNTEAFF. The CDR3 nucleotides are TGTGCCAGCAGCGCGACAAAGAACACTGAAGCTTTCTTT.

The chain links TRBV29-1 to TRBJ2-2, with D perhaps TRBD1 (6 bases). The CDR3 length is 15 residues. CDR1 and CDR2 (germline): SQVTM, ANQGSEA. V gave up 2 bases and J gave up 3 bases, with 13 bases separating them. The CDR3 nucleotides are TGCAGCGTTGAATCAGGGCAGGGGTACACCGGGGAGCTGTTTTTT. Its translation: CSVESGQGYTGELFF.

The J gene is TRBJ2-1, the V gene TRBV10-3; 7 nucleotides match TRBD2. Germline CDR1 is ENHRY and CDR2 is SYGVKD. This CDR3 region has 15 residues. Trimming removed 3 bases from V and 8 bases from J; junction bases left unmatched: 10. Written as DNA, the CDR3 is TGTGCCATCAGTGAAAGGACTAGTCGTTTCGATGAGCAGTTCTTC. It specifies CAISERTSRFDEQFF.

V and J are TRBV5-5 and TRBJ1-4; D is undetermined. Deletions cut 1 base from V and 1 base from J, with 8 bases between. The germline gives CDR1 SGHKS, CDR2 YYEKEE (reference sequence). The CDR3 totals 15 residues. CDR3 sequence reads: CASSLLGLTNEKLFF. CDR3 nucleotides: TGTGCCAGCAGCTTGTTAGGTTTAACTAATGAAAAACTGTTTTTT.

The V and J genes are TRBV5-4 and TRBJ2-7; 7 bases map to TRBD2. V trimming: 5 bases; J trimming: 0 bases; junction bases outside the gene matches: 5. CDR1 is SGHNT and CDR2 is YYREEE in the germline V gene (reference sequence). The CDR3 consists of 14 residues. The CDR3 is CASRWDYSSYEQYF. CDR3 DNA: TGTGCCAGCAGGTGGGACTATAGCTCCTACGAGCAGTACTTC.

The chain recombines TRBV4-2 with TRBJ2-5; 8 bases map to TRBD1. The germline V gene encodes CDR1 LGHNA and CDR2 YNFKEQ. The CDR3 covers 15 residues. V was pared by 3 bases and J by 2 bases, with 5 bases of the junction left unmatched. CDR3 residues: CASSHLRDRQETQYF. DNA for the CDR3: TGTGCCAGCAGCCATCTCCGGGACAGGCAAGAGACCCAGTACTTC.

This clone was observed a few times. The CDR3 DNA reads as TGTGCCAGCAGTCCCCGTGCGAACACCGGGGAGCTGTTTTTT. Amino acids: CASSPRANTGELFF. The V and J genes are TRBV6-5 and TRBJ2-2; D call uncertain. CDR1 and CDR2 from the germline V gene are MNHEY and SVGAGI. V gave up 5 bases and J gave up 0 bases, with 7 bases separating them. This CDR3 spans 14 amino acids.

This clone was detected only a few times. The chain uses TRBV28 and TRBJ2-7; TRBD1 matches 8 bases. V trimming: 4 bases; J trimming: 4 bases; junction bases outside the gene matches: 9. Germline-derived CDR1 and CDR2 are MDHEN and SYDVKM. This CDR3 spans 15 amino acids. The CDR3 loop is CASSSPRGQGYEQYF. Written as DNA, the CDR3 is TGTGCCAGCAGTTCCCCCCGCGGACAGGGATACGAGCAGTACTTC.

The rearrangement joins TRBV5-1 to TRBJ1-1, with D maybe TRBD1 (5 bases). The CDR3 spans 14 residues. Germline V gives CDR1 SGHRS, CDR2 YFSETQ. Trimming cost V 4 bases and J 6 bases, with 16 bases left between them. This CDR3 reads CASSVTAGLSEAFF. CDR3 bases: TGCGCCAGCAGCGTGACGGCAGGGCTCTCTGAAGCTTTCTTT.

Points on this clone: Other nucleotide sequences in the sample specify the same CDR3. Written as DNA, the CDR3 is TGTGCCAGCAGCAGGGACAGGGGTTACGAGCAGTACTTC. It encodes CASSRDRGYEQYF. The V call is TRBV6-1, the J call TRBJ2-7, with 10 nucleotides matching TRBD1. The CDR3 sequence is 13 residues long. CDR1 is MNHNS and CDR2 is SASEGT in the germline V gene. Trimming took 6 bases from V and 4 from J; bases not matched to a gene: 3.

The chain links TRBV28 to TRBJ2-5; 8 nucleotides match TRBD2. This CDR3 is built from 16 residues. CDR1 and CDR2 from the germline V gene are MDHEN and SYDVKM. J gave up 6 bases and V 7 bases, and 16 bases lay outside the gene matches. The CDR3 bases are TGTGCCAGCATGGAGTGGCGGGAGGTCCCTGGGAAGACCCAGTACTTC. Its protein is CASMEWREVPGKTQYF.